This T cell receptor beta chain was captured by sequencing in a study of blood T cell repertoires in COVID-19. Whole-study context: The United States, Italy and Spain supplied acute and convalescent COVID-19 samples. T cells, B-cell-depleted T cells, or PBMCs supplied cDNA or gDNA.

Original processing methods: Nucleated cell number was recorded as an estimate derived from reference gene primer amplification. Only in-frame clones appear in the TCRdb table, and some are missing; sequencing was by immunoSEQ multiplex PCR. Clone size and the V and J calls come from that table; the DNA yielded D and trimming. The profile shows 30,000 to 35,000 clones, approximately 82% of them singletons. This TCR was sampled from a woman aged 55-69 years with acute or convalescent COVID-19. Sequenced sample: peripheral blood.

The CDR3 here is CASSWGGYGYTF. The CDR3 nucleotides are TGTGCCAGCAGTTGGGGCGGATATGGCTACACCTTC. The chain employs TRBV6-5 and TRBJ1-2; D is possibly TRBD1 (5 bases). Germline V CDR1 and CDR2: MNHEY, SVGAGI. The length of the CDR3 is 12 residues. With 4 bases removed from V and 5 bases from J, the gap between germline ends came to 8 bases.